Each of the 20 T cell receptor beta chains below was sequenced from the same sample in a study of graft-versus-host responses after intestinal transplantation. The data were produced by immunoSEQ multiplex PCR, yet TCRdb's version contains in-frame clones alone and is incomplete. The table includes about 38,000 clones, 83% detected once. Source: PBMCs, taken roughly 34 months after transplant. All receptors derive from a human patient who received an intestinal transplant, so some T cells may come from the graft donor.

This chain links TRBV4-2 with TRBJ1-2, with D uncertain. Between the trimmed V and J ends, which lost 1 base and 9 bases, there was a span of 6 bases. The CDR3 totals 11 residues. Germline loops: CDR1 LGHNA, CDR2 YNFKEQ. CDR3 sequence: CASSQAESYTF. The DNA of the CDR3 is TGTGCCAGCAGCCAAGCGGAGAGCTACACCTTC.

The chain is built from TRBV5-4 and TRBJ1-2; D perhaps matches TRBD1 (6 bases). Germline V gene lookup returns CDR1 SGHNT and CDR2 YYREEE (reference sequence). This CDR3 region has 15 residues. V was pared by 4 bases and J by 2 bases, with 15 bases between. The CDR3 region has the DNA TGTGCCAGCAGCCCCACCTCGACAGGAAACTATGGCTACACCTTC. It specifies CASSPTSTGNYGYTF.

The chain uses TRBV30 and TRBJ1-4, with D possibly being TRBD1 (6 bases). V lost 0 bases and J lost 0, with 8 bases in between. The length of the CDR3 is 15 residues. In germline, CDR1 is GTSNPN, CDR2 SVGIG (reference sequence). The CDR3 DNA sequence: TGTGCCTGGAGTGTGACAGGCGCAACTAATGAAAAACTGTTTTTT. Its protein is CAWSVTGATNEKLFF.

The CDR3 region is CASSQPTGELFF. DNA of the CDR3: TGCGCCAGCAGTCAGCCGACCGGGGAGCTGTTTTTT. The V and J genes are TRBV10-2 and TRBJ2-2; D ambiguous. Germline V gives CDR1 WSHSY, CDR2 SAAADI. V was cut by 5 bases and J by 5 bases, with 6 bases left in between. CDR3 length: 12 residues.

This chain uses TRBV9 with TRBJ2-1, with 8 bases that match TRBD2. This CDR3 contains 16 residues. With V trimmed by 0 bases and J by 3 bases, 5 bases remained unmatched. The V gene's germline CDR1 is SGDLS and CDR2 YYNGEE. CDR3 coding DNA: TGTGCCAGCAGCGTAGCTGCAGCGGGAGTCTACAATGAGCAGTTCTTC. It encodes CASSVAAAGVYNEQFF. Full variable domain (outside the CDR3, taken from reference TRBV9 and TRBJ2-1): DSGVTQTPKHLITATGQRVTLRCSPRSGDLSVYWYQQSLDQGLQFLIQYYNGEERAKGNILERFSAQQFPDLHSELNLSSLELGDSALYFCASSVAAAGVYNEQFFGPGTRLTVL.

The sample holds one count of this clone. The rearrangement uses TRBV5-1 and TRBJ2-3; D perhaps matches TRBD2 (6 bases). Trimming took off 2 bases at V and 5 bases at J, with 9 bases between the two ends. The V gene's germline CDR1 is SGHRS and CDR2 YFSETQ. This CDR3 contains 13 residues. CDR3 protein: CASSFAGLDTQYF. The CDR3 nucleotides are TGCGCCAGCAGCTTCGCGGGGCTAGATACGCAGTATTTT.

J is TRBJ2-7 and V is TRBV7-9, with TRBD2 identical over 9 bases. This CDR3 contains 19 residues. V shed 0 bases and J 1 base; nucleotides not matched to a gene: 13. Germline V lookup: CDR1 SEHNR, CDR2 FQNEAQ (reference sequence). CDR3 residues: CASSLAGWVAGVGSYEQYF. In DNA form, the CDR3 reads TGTGCCAGCAGCTTAGCCGGGTGGGTAGCGGGAGTCGGGTCCTACGAGCAGTACTTC.

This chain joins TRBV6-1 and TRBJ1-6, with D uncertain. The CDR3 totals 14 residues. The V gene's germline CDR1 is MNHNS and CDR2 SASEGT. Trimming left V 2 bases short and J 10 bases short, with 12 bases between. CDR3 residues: CASSEPTQVSPLHF. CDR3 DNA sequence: TGTGCCAGCAGTGAACCTACCCAGGTGTCACCCCTCCACTTT.

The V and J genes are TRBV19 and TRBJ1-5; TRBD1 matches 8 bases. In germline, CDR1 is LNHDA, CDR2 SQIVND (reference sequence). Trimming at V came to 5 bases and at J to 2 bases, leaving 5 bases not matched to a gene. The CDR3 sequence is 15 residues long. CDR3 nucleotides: TGTGCCAGTAGTGCAGGGGGCGGGGGCAATCAGCCCCAGCATTTT. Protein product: CASSAGGGGNQPQHF.

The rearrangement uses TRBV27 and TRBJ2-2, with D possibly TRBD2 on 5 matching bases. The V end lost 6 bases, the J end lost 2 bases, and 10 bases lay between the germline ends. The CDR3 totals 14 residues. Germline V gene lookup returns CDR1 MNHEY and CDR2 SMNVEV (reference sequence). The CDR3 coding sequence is TGTGCCAGCAGCCCAGGACTTAACACCGGGGAGCTGTTTTTT. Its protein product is CASSPGLNTGELFF.

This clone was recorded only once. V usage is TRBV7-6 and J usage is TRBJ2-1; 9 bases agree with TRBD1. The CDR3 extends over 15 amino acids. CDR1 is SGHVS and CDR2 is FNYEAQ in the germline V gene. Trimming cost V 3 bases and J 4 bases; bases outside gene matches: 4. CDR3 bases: TGTGCCAGCAGCTTGACAGGGGGGGGTTACAATGAGCAGTTCTTC. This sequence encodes CASSLTGGGYNEQFF.

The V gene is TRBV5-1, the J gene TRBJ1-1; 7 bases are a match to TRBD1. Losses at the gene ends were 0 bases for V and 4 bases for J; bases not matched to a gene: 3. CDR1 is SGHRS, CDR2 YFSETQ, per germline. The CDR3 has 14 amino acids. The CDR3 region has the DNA TGCGCCAGCAGCTTGGATAACAGGGGCACTGAAGCTTTCTTT. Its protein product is CASSLDNRGTEAFF.

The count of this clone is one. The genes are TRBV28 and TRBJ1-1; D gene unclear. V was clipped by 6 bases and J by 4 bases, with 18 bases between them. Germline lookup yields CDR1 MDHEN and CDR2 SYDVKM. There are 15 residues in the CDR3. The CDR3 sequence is CASRPSPQPGTEAFF. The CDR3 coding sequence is TGTGCCAGCAGACCGAGTCCACAGCCGGGCACTGAAGCTTTCTTT.

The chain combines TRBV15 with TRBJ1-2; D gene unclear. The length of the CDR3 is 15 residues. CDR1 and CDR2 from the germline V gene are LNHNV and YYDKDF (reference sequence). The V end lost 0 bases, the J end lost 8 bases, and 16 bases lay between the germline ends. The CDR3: CATSRDLGESSGYTF. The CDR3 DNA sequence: TGTGCCACCAGCAGAGATTTGGGAGAGTCTTCGGGCTACACCTTC.

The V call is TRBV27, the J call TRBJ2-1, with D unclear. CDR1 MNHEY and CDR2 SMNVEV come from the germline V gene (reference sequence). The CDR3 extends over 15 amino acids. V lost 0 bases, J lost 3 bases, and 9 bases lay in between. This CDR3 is CASSLSVPDYNEQFF. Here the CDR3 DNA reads TGTGCCAGCAGTTTATCGGTGCCTGACTACAATGAGCAGTTCTTC.

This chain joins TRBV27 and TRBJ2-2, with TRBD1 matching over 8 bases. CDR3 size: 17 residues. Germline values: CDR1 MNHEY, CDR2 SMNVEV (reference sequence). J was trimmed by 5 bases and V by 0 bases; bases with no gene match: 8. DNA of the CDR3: TGTGCCAGCAGTTTATCGAAAAGGACAGGGCAAACCGGGGAGCTGTTTTTT. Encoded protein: CASSLSKRTGQTGELFF.

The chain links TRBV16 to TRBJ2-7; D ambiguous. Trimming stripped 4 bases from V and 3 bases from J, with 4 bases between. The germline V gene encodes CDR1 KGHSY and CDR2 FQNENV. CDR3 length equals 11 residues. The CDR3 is CASSRDYEQYF. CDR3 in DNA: TGTGCCAGCAGCCGGGACTACGAGCAGTACTTC.

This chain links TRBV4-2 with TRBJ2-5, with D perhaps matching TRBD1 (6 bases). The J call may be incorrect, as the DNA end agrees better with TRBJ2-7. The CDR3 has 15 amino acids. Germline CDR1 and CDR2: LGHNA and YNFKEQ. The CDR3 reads CASSHRDTSRDEQYF. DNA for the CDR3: TGTGCCAGCAGCCATCGGGACACCTCACGGGACGAGCAGTACTTC.

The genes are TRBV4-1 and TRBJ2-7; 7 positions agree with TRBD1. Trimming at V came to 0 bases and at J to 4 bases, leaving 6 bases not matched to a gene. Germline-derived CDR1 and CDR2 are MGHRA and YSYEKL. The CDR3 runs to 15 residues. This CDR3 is CASSQDYIQGYEQYF. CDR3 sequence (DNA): TGCGCCAGCAGCCAAGATTACATACAGGGGTACGAGCAGTACTTC.

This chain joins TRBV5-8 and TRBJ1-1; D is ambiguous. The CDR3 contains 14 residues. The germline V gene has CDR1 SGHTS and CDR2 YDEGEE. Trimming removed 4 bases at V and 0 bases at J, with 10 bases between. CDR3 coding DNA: TGTGCCAGCAGCCAAGTAGCCATGAACACTGAAGCTTTCTTT. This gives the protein CASSQVAMNTEAFF.